The clone carrying this TCR beta chain was observed a few times. The target antigen is unknown. The data originate from a study of Tregs in tolerant kidney transplant recipients. Overall study findings and caveats: Findings come from small patient numbers and require larger validation.

Assay: immunoSEQ multiplex PCR; the TCRdb copy retains only in-frame clones and omits some. This sample has around 19,000 clones, with approximately 80% found just once. Trimming pared 7 bases from V and 3 bases from J, leaving 13 bases between. The CDR3 is made up of 13 amino acids. CDR1 and CDR2 from the germline V gene are WSHSY and SAAADI. CD4+CD25+CD127- Tregs, CD4+CD25- non-Tregs, CD4 and CD8 cells were sorted. This chain connects TRBV10-2 to TRBJ2-7; tentative D call: TRBD2 (5 bases). This receptor was taken from a human donor in good health. The sequenced material came from Tregs from blood. This CDR3 is CASKKRRGYEQYF. DNA of the CDR3: TGCGCCAGCAAAAAGCGGAGAGGCTACGAGCAGTACTTC.